These 10 T cell receptor beta chains came from one sample sequenced in a study of blood T cells in healthy people across ages. PCR was performed a second time for about 7 to 12 cycles using a sample-barcoded 5' primer and a J-beta primer mix. One entry per CDR3 protein results from TCRdb running MiXCR on the 5' RACE reads. The sample contains around 1.5 million distinct CDR3 sequences, roughly 60% of which appear only once. What was sequenced was blood. The source of these receptors is a man between 18 and 35 years old in good health.

V usage is TRBV20-1 and J usage is TRBJ1-6; 10 bases are shared with TRBD1. From germline, CDR1 is DFQATT and CDR2 SNEGSKA (reference sequence). The CDR3 loop spans 14 amino acids. Trimming cost V 5 bases and J 5 bases; bases outside gene matches: 3. The CDR3 reads CSAEGTGDNSPLHF. The CDR3, as DNA: TGCAGTGCTGAAGGGACAGGGGATAATTCACCCCTCCACTTT.

This chain links TRBV6-2 or TRBV6-3 with TRBJ2-7, with D tentatively TRBD1 or TRBD2 (5 bases each). CDR1 is MNHEY and CDR2 is SVGEGT in the germline V gene. The CDR3 is 15 residues long. Trimming stripped 6 bases from V and 7 bases from J, with 22 bases between. CDR3 nucleotide sequence: TGTGCCAGCAGAGCTCCGACAGTGGAGGTGGGTGAGCAGTACTTC. This sequence encodes CASRAPTVEVGEQYF.

The table lists this clonotype with a few counts. The gene calls are TRBV13 and TRBJ2-3, with D uncertain. The length of the CDR3 is 14 residues. Looked up from germline, CDR1 is PRHDT and CDR2 is FYEKMQ (reference sequence). V was pared by 2 bases and J by 3 bases, with 9 bases between. The DNA for the CDR3 is TGTGCCAGCAGCTTAATTACAGAGACAGATACGCAGTATTTT. Its protein is CASSLITETDTQYF.

The chain couples TRBV5-4 to TRBJ1-1; maybe TRBD1 (5 bases). CDR3 length: 14 residues. V was cut by 0 bases and J by 3 bases, with 9 bases left in between. Germline V CDR1 and CDR2: SGHNT, YYREEE (reference sequence). CDR3 residues: CASSLGGSDTEAFF. CDR3 nucleotide sequence: TGTGCCAGCAGCTTGGGGGGGTCTGACACTGAAGCTTTCTTT.

The V call is TRBV28, the J call TRBJ2-6; 9 positions match TRBD1. Germline V gene data show CDR1 as MDHEN and CDR2 as SYDVKM. CDR3 length equals 17 residues. V gave up 6 bases and J gave up 4 bases; unmatched junction bases: 10. The CDR3 protein is CASSLRDRAVGANVLTF. The DNA for the CDR3 is TGTGCCAGCAGCCTTCGGGACAGGGCTGTCGGGGCCAACGTCCTGACTTTC.

The V gene is TRBV23-1, the J gene TRBJ2-1; D ambiguous. TRBV23-1 is an ORF, with its function uncertain. V lost 2 bases and J lost 7, with 18 bases in between. The CDR3 has 16 amino acids. CDR3 coding DNA: TGCGCCAGCAGTCAAACCCTAGATCTTAGCCCGAATGAGCAGTTCTTC. Protein sequence: CASSQTLDLSPNEQFF.

This sequence joins TRBV27 and TRBJ2-7; 9 bases agree with TRBD2. CDR1 and CDR2 from the germline V gene are MNHEY and SMNVEV (reference sequence). This CDR3 comprises 15 residues. After removal of 6 bases from V and 4 bases from J, the junction contained 10 bases not matched to a gene. CDR3 sequence: CASSWDSGSIYEQYF. The CDR3 DNA reads TGTGCCAGCAGCTGGGATAGCGGGAGTATTTACGAGCAGTACTTC.

The rearrangement uses TRBV6-6 and TRBJ1-2; D is uncertain. The CDR3 covers 12 residues. Trimming pared 2 bases from V and 8 bases from J, leaving 9 bases between. Germline V gives CDR1 MNHNY, CDR2 SVGAGI (reference sequence). The CDR3 protein is CASSYPEGGYTF. CDR3 nucleotide sequence: TGTGCCAGCAGTTACCCCGAGGGCGGCTACACCTTC.

V gene TRBV5-1 combines with J gene TRBJ2-3; 10 bases fit TRBD2. Germline V gene data show CDR1 as SGHRS and CDR2 as YFSETQ. The CDR3 extends over 16 amino acids. V lost 0 bases to trimming and J lost 1 base; unmatched junction nucleotides: 2. As DNA, the CDR3 is TGCGCCAGCAGCTTGGTAGCGGGGGGCCGCACAGATACGCAGTATTTT. Its translation is CASSLVAGGRTDTQYF.

With regard to this clonotype: The junction differs from germline at one of its ends, possibly a read error. V and J are TRBV15 and TRBJ2-5, with 7 nucleotides matching TRBD1. From germline, CDR1 is LNHNV and CDR2 YYDKDF (reference sequence). The CDR3 consists of 17 residues. The CDR3 loop reads CATSGDKGTDSQETQYF. The DNA of the CDR3 is TGTGCCACCAGCGGAGATAAAGGGACAGACAGTCAAGAGACCCAGTACTTC.